This TCR beta chain was recorded in a study of graft-versus-host responses after intestinal transplantation. Study-wide results and caveats: Early after transplant, HvG declines were associated with peak levels of circulating GvH clones.

Here immunoSEQ multiplex PCR was the method, and the copy in TCRdb shows in-frame clones only, minus some. The sample has tens of thousands of clones, approximately 96% seen once. This clone showed up just once. Its antigen is still unknown. The CDR3 loop spans 19 amino acids. Trimming stripped 0 bases from V and 4 bases from J, with 24 bases between. Germline V gene lookup returns CDR1 SGHVS and CDR2 FQNEAQ. The receptor comes from a human donor who received an intestinal transplant. Source: unstimulated CD8+ T cells sorted from spleen or lymph node cells, taken before intestinal transplant. The V call is TRBV7-8, the J call TRBJ1-1; a weak D match, TRBD1 (5 bases). The CDR3, as DNA: TGTGCCAGCAGCTTAGCGCGGTACCCGGGGCGCGCAACGGGCACTGAAGCTTTCTTT. Residues: CASSLARYPGRATGTEAFF.